This T cell receptor beta chain was captured in a study of shared clonotypes between healthy human individuals. It was CD45RO-negative cells, positively selected for CCR7, that made up naive CD8 cells, with terminally differentiated effector memory CD45RA+ cells excluded. The V gene's germline CDR1 is PRHDT and CDR2 FYEKMQ (reference sequence). The ends lost 5 bases at V and 5 bases at J; junction bases unmatched: 0. The CDR3 is 12 residues long. The assay used deep level. Generated by immunoSEQ multiplex PCR, the TCRdb table keeps only in-frame clones and is missing some. The table lists more than 2 million clones, 85% to 95% of them singletons.

Specimen: naive CD8+ T cells sorted from blood. The sequence was collected from a man between 18 and 35 years old in good health. This sequence joins TRBV13 and TRBJ2-3; TRBD2 agrees at 8 bases. The CDR3 is CASSTSGDTQYF. The CDR3 region has the DNA TGTGCCAGCAGCACTAGCGGAGATACGCAGTATTTT.